The TCR beta chain described here comes from a study of control samples from healthy donors and cancer patients. This clone ranks as medium-sized. Measured with immunoSEQ multiplex PCR; TCRdb has only the in-frame clones, and not every one. The sample holds approximately 60,000 clones, over 75% seen once. This receptor was identified in a man between 40 and 49 years old in good health. Input material: blood.

CDR3 DNA sequence: TGTGCCAGCAGCGTAGAAGGGTTATCCTACGAGCAGTACTTC. The encoded protein is CASSVEGLSYEQYF. V is TRBV9 and J is TRBJ2-7, with unresolved D. Trimming cost V 0 bases and J 1 base, with 8 bases left between them. The CDR3 spans 14 residues. The V gene's germline CDR1 is SGDLS and CDR2 YYNGEE. Full variable domain (outside the CDR3, taken from reference TRBV9 and TRBJ2-7): DSGVTQTPKHLITATGQRVTLRCSPRSGDLSVYWYQQSLDQGLQFLIQYYNGEERAKGNILERFSAQQFPDLHSELNLSSLELGDSALYFCASSVEGLSYEQYFGPGTRLTVT.